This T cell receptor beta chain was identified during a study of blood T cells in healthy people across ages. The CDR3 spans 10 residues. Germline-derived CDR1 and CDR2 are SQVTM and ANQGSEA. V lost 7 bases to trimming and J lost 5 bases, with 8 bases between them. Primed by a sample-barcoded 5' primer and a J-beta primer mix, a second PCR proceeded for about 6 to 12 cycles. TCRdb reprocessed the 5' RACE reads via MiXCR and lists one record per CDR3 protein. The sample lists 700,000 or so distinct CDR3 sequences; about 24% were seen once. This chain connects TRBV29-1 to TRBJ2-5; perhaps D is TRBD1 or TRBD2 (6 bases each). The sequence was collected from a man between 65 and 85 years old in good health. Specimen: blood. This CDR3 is CSGGAETQYF. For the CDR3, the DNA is TGCAGCGGGGGGGCGGAGACCCAGTACTTC.